Each of the 31 T cell receptor beta chains below was sequenced from the same sample in a study of shared clonotypes between healthy human individuals. The protocol was immunoSEQ multiplex PCR, while the TCRdb copy is restricted to in-frame clones and leaves out a portion. The data contain more than 850,000 clones, approximately 78% of them singletons. Sequencing used memory CD4+ T cells from PBMCs. The subset denotes: CD45RA-negative fraction. The source is a man younger than 30 in good health. Some clones in this sample may be carry-over from other donors' samples.

The chain couples TRBV6-1 to TRBJ1-3; D is ambiguous. V lost 1 base, J lost 4 bases, and 8 bases lay in between. CDR1 and CDR2 from the germline V gene are MNHNS and SASEGT. The CDR3 has 14 residues. CDR3 sequence reads: CASSEGPGGNTIYF. The CDR3 DNA reads TGTGCCAGCAGTGAAGGGCCCGGGGGAAACACCATATATTTT.

The chain combines TRBV6-6 with TRBJ2-7, with a possible D match to TRBD1 (6 bases). Germline loops: CDR1 MNHNY, CDR2 SVGAGI (reference sequence). CDR3 size: 15 residues. V lost 5 bases to trimming and J lost 5 bases, with 19 bases between them. The DNA for the CDR3 is TGTGCCAGCAGTAGCAGGGGACCAGGGGAGAACGAGCAGTACTTC. Protein sequence: CASSSRGPGENEQYF.

Turning to this clone: Within the sample, other DNA sequences also encode this same CDR3. The J gene is TRBJ1-1, the V gene TRBV5-4; D unresolved. Trimming stripped 0 bases from V and 0 bases from J, with 6 bases between. This CDR3 spans 14 amino acids. CDR1 and CDR2 from the germline V gene are SGHNT and YYREEE (reference sequence). CDR3 in DNA: TGTGCCAGCAGCTTGGACGGACTGAACACTGAAGCTTTCTTT. Residues: CASSLDGLNTEAFF.

With regard to this clone: The sample contains more than one DNA sequence encoding this CDR3. V is TRBV28 and J is TRBJ2-3, with D maybe TRBD1 (5 bases). CDR1 and CDR2 from the germline V gene are MDHEN and SYDVKM. The V and J ends lost 8 bases and 1 base respectively, with 10 bases between them. The CDR3 loop spans 13 amino acids. The CDR3 region has the DNA TGTGCCAGCCGTACAGGTGGCACAGATACGCAGTATTTT. Translated, it gives CASRTGGTDTQYF.

This chain connects TRBV12-5 to TRBJ2-1; possibly TRBD1 or TRBD2 for D (5 bases each). V lost 0 bases, J lost 0 bases, and 18 bases lay in between. This CDR3 region has 19 residues. CDR1 and CDR2 (germline): LGHNT, FRNRAP. The CDR3 nucleotides read TGTGCTAGTGGTTTGGTAAGAGAACCGGGACGCCGCTCCTACAATGAGCAGTTCTTC. It is translated as CASGLVREPGRRSYNEQFF.

This chain links TRBV2 with TRBJ1-4; 9 bases align to TRBD1. The CDR3 runs 16 residues. V trimming: 6 bases; J trimming: 8 bases; junction bases outside the gene matches: 13. The germline V gene encodes CDR1 SNHLY and CDR2 FYNNEI. CDR3 bases: TGTGCCAGCAGCAGCGGGACAGGGCCCTTAATCGAAAAACTGTTTTTT. Translation: CASSSGTGPLIEKLFF.

A remark on this clone: The identical CDR3 is also encoded by other nucleotide sequences in the sample. This sequence joins TRBV18 and TRBJ2-7, with 13 nucleotides matching TRBD2. The CDR3 length is 15 residues. CDR1 is KGHSH and CDR2 is LQKENI in the germline V gene. Trimming removed 3 bases from V and 4 bases from J; junction bases left unmatched: 3. The DNA of the CDR3 is TGTGCCAGCTCACCGGGACTAGCGGGGAATTACGAGCAGTACTTC. Translated, it gives CASSPGLAGNYEQYF.

J is TRBJ1-5 and V is TRBV5-5; unclear D gene. Germline V gene sequence: CDR1 SGHKS, CDR2 YYEKEE (reference sequence). The V end was cut by 1 base, the J end by 3 bases, with 8 bases between. The CDR3 is 14 amino acids. The CDR3 nucleotides read TGTGCCAGCAGCTTGTTCAGCCTCAATCAGCCCCAGCATTTT. Residues: CASSLFSLNQPQHF.

The genes are TRBV5-8 and TRBJ1-5; D possibly corresponds to TRBD1 (5 bases). CDR1 is SGHTS, CDR2 YDEGEE, per germline. V dropped 0 bases and J dropped 7 bases, with 20 bases sitting between them. CDR3 length: 17 residues. In nucleotides, the CDR3 is TGTGCCAGCAGCTTGGGAGGGGACGGAAGACCTGGCCAGCCCCAGCATTTT. Its translation: CASSLGGDGRPGQPQHF.

This sequence joins TRBV7-9 and TRBJ2-7; 12 bases match TRBD1. This CDR3 is 16 amino acids long. Per the germline V gene, CDR1 is SEHNR and CDR2 is FQNEAQ (reference sequence). The ends lost 2 bases at V and 3 bases at J; junction bases unmatched: 5. The CDR3 is CASSLSGTGGYYEQYF. The CDR3 nucleotides read TGTGCCAGCAGCTTATCTGGGACAGGGGGCTACTACGAGCAGTACTTC. Using reference TRBV7-9 and TRBJ2-7 for the parts outside the CDR3, the full variable domain is DTGVSQNPRHKITKRGQNVTFRCDPISEHNRLYWYRQTLGQGPEFLTYFQNEAQLEKSRLLSDRFSAERPKGSFSTLEIQRTEQGDSAMYLCASSLSGTGGYYEQYFGPGTRLTVT.

The sample holds a few counts of this clone. This rearrangement joins TRBV21-1 to TRBJ2-7. TRBV21-1 is tagged as a pseudogene. This CDR3 comprises 11 residues. CDR3 sequence (DNA): TGTGGCCAGAGCAGATCAGTCGAGCAGTACTTC. As protein: CGQSRSVEQYF.

This chain links TRBV9 with TRBJ2-2, with D perhaps matching TRBD2 (6 bases). Germline V gene sequence: CDR1 SGDLS, CDR2 YYNGEE. The length of the CDR3 is 14 residues. The V and J ends lost 4 bases and 4 bases respectively, with 11 bases between them. CDR3 protein: CASSWGTATGELFF. As DNA, the CDR3 is TGTGCCAGCAGCTGGGGGACTGCCACCGGGGAGCTGTTTTTT.

The rearrangement uses TRBV29-1 and TRBJ2-7; D might be TRBD1 (6 bases). Germline assignment: CDR1 SQVTM and CDR2 ANQGSEA. The CDR3 sequence is 13 residues long. The V gene lost 6 bases and the J gene lost 3 bases, with 15 bases spanning the gap. The CDR3 DNA follows: TGCAGCGTAGCCGGGACAACTTACTACGAGCAGTACTTC. This sequence encodes CSVAGTTYYEQYF.

The CDR3 DNA is TGTGCCAGTAGTACTGGGACTAGCGGGAGGGCCGATGGGGCCAACGTCCTGACTTTC. Amino acid sequence: CASSTGTSGRADGANVLTF. The V call is TRBV19, the J call TRBJ2-6; 16 nucleotides match TRBD2. Germline V gene data show CDR1 as LNHDA and CDR2 as SQIVND (reference sequence). The trim removed 4 bases at V and 3 bases at J, leaving 6 bases unmatched. The CDR3 length is 19 residues.

V and J are TRBV6-5 and TRBJ2-3; no definite D call. In germline, CDR1 is MNHEY, CDR2 SVGAGI. Trimming took off 6 bases at V and 6 bases at J, with 13 bases between the two ends. This CDR3 spans 13 amino acids. CDR3 region: CASRDTPRDTQYF. The CDR3 DNA reads as TGTGCCAGCAGAGATACTCCACGCGATACGCAGTATTTT.

V usage is TRBV5-1 and J usage is TRBJ2-7; D call uncertain. V shed 0 bases and J shed 2 bases, with 15 bases lying between them. Germline CDR1 is SGHRS and CDR2 is YFSETQ. CDR3 length equals 16 residues. The CDR3 DNA reads TGCGCCAGCAGCTTGGGGGTGGGCCTCACCCCCTACGAGCAGTACTTC. Translation: CASSLGVGLTPYEQYF.

The chain is built from TRBV2 and TRBJ1-2; D is undetermined. V was clipped by 6 bases and J by 2 bases, with 16 bases between them. CDR3 length: 15 residues. In germline, CDR1 is SNHLY, CDR2 FYNNEI. The CDR3, as DNA: TGTGCCAGCAGCTCTCGATCACGGAGAAACTATGGCTACACCTTC. Translated: CASSSRSRRNYGYTF.

This clone was detected only once. The rearrangement uses TRBV6-1 and TRBJ1-2; D uncertain. Trimming stripped 5 bases from V and 8 bases from J, with 12 bases between. Germline V gives CDR1 MNHNS, CDR2 SASEGT. This CDR3 spans 12 amino acids. The CDR3 loop is CASSHGVEGYTF. DNA for the CDR3: TGTGCCAGCAGTCACGGAGTAGAGGGCTACACCTTC.

The gene calls are TRBV5-6 and TRBJ2-7; no firm D call. V was cut by 0 bases and J by 6 bases, with 10 bases left in between. This CDR3 has 13 residues. Germline assignment: CDR1 SGHDT and CDR2 YYEEEE. The CDR3: CASSLGSSTEQYF. As DNA, the CDR3 is TGTGCCAGCAGCTTGGGTTCTAGTACCGAGCAGTACTTC.

This chain joins TRBV5-1 and TRBJ1-2; 7 bases are shared with TRBD1. V shed 4 bases, J shed 3 bases, and the junction held 3 bases outside the gene matches. Germline V CDR1 and CDR2: SGHRS, YFSETQ. The CDR3 contains 13 residues. The CDR3 protein is CASSAGTDYGYTF. The CDR3, as DNA: TGCGCCAGCAGCGCGGGGACAGACTATGGCTACACCTTC.

The chain uses TRBV28 and TRBJ1-3, with D possibly matching TRBD1 (6 bases). Looked up from germline, CDR1 is MDHEN and CDR2 is SYDVKM. The CDR3 runs to 15 residues. The V and J ends lost 5 bases and 3 bases respectively, with 14 bases between them. The CDR3 is CASSQGGVVGNTIYF. CDR3 in DNA: TGTGCCAGCAGTCAAGGGGGTGTGGTTGGAAACACCATATATTTT.

This clone was recorded once. This chain links TRBV21-1 with TRBJ1-5; the table's D call TRBD1 went unverified against the DNA. TRBV21-1 is annotated as a pseudogene. The CDR3 sequence is 14 residues long. The CDR3, as DNA: TGTGCCAGCAGCAAAAGGGGGCCGGATCAGCCCCAGCATTTT. Its translation is CASSKRGPDQPQHF.

CDR3 amino acids: CASEKASYGYTF. CDR3 DNA: TGTGCCAGCGAAAAGGCGTCCTATGGCTACACCTTC. The chain combines TRBV28 with TRBJ1-2; the D is unclear. This CDR3 is 12 amino acids long. Germline loops: CDR1 MDHEN, CDR2 SYDVKM. V lost 8 bases to trimming and J lost 4 bases, with 11 bases between them.

V gene TRBV2 combines with J gene TRBJ1-5, with D possibly being TRBD1 (5 bases). The CDR3 covers 15 residues. V dropped 6 bases and J dropped 0 bases, with 12 bases sitting between them. Looked up from germline, CDR1 is SNHLY and CDR2 is FYNNEI. The CDR3 region has the DNA TGTGCCAGCAGACGACAGAGTCCTAGCAATCAGCCCCAGCATTTT. Translating gives CASRRQSPSNQPQHF.

The chain has TRBV30 and TRBJ2-1; 9 bases map to TRBD2. There are 16 residues in the CDR3. J gave up 8 bases and V 3 bases, and 14 bases lay outside the gene matches. In germline, CDR1 is GTSNPN, CDR2 SVGIG (reference sequence). Here the CDR3 DNA reads TGTGCCTGGAGAGCCTTGGGGCGGGAGGGCCGCGATGAGCAGTTCTTC. Encoded protein: CAWRALGREGRDEQFF.

The chain employs TRBV18 and TRBJ2-7; TRBD1 aligns across 9 bases. With 6 bases clipped from V and 11 bases from J, the junction kept 8 bases outside the gene matches. The CDR3 loop spans 12 amino acids. Germline assignment: CDR1 KGHSH and CDR2 LQKENI. In DNA form, the CDR3 reads TGTGCCAGCTCGCTGTACAGGGGGCATGAGTACTTC. Amino acids: CASSLYRGHEYF.

This clone was counted only a few times. The gene calls are TRBV28 and TRBJ1-1; D unresolved. CDR1 and CDR2 (germline): MDHEN, SYDVKM. The CDR3 is made up of 15 amino acids. The V end was cut by 3 bases, the J end by 4 bases, with 15 bases between. Here the CDR3 DNA reads TGTGCCAGCAGTTTGATGGGCCCCATAAGCACTGAAGCTTTCTTT. Protein: CASSLMGPISTEAFF. Full variable domain (missing parts from reference TRBV28 and TRBJ1-1): DVKVTQSSRYLVKRTGEKVFLECVQDMDHENMFWYRQDPGLGLRLIYFSYDVKMKEKGDIPEGYSVSREKKERFSLILESASTNQTSMYLCASSLMGPISTEAFFGQGTRLTVV.

For this clone: Other DNA variants within this sample encode the same CDR3. The chain uses TRBV15 and TRBJ1-3; no clear D. Germline lookup yields CDR1 LNHNV and CDR2 YYDKDF (reference sequence). The CDR3 totals 15 residues. V gave up 0 bases and J gave up 0 bases, with 6 bases separating them. Written as DNA, the CDR3 is TGTGCCACCAGCAGAGACCGCCTCTCTGGAAACACCATATATTTT. Translated, it gives CATSRDRLSGNTIYF.

The chain carries TRBV5-1 and TRBJ2-5; maybe TRBD1 (6 bases). The CDR3 length is 14 residues. With 6 bases removed from V and 2 bases from J, the gap between germline ends came to 14 bases. In germline, CDR1 is SGHRS, CDR2 YFSETQ. CDR3 sequence reads: CASNQQGTQETQYF. The CDR3 DNA follows: TGCGCCAGCAACCAACAGGGAACGCAAGAGACCCAGTACTTC.

The V call is TRBV4-1, the J call TRBJ1-1; TRBD1 matches at 9 bases. V lost 3 bases and J lost 4; bases outside the gene matches: 9. The CDR3 extends over 16 amino acids. Germline lookup yields CDR1 MGHRA and CDR2 YSYEKL. CDR3 sequence: CASSHGQGKTSTEAFF. The CDR3 bases are TGCGCCAGCAGCCATGGACAGGGGAAGACGAGCACTGAAGCTTTCTTT.

This chain connects TRBV7-6 to TRBJ2-5; 7 bases match TRBD1. Germline trimming cut 4 bases from V and 7 bases from J; bases unmatched to any gene: 9. From germline, CDR1 is SGHVS and CDR2 FNYEAQ. The CDR3 length is 14 residues. DNA for the CDR3: TGTGCCAGCAGCTCGGACAGGCAGAGGGGGACCCAGTACTTC. Translated, it gives CASSSDRQRGTQYF.